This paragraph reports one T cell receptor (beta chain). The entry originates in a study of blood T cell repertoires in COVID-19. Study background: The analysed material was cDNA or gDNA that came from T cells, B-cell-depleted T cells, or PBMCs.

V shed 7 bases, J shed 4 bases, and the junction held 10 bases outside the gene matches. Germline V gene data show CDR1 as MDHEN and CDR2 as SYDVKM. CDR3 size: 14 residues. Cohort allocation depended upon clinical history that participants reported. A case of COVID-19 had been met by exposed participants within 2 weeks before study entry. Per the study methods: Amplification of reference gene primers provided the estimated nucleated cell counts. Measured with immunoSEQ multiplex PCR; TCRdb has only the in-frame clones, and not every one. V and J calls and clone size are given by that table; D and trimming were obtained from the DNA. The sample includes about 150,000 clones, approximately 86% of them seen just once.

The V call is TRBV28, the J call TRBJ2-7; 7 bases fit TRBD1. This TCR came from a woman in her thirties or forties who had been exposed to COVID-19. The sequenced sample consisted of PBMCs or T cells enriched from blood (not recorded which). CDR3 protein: CASISGTELYEQYF. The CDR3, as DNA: TGTGCCAGCATTTCCGGGACAGAGTTATACGAGCAGTACTTC.